A selection of T cell receptor beta chains follows, all from one sample in a study of cytomegalovirus exposure and HLA in healthy donors. Some clones are missing from TCRdb's copy, which holds only in-frame ones; the method was immunoSEQ multiplex PCR. This repertoire shows nearly 110,000 clones, more than 60% found once; its top ten account for approximately 2.4%. Sequencing input: PBMCs. The receptors derive from a man in his forties in good health and CMV-seronegative. Both conserved end residues are part of each CDR3. Clone size, where shown, is once, few, many, or a class for clones that have expanded.

TRBJ1-1 NA TRBV7-9 CASRTTGLDTEAFF
TRBJ2-6 NA TRBV6-1 CASSDSVSGANVLTF
TRBJ1-2 NA TRBV2 CASGREGVGYTF
TRBJ1-4 NA TRBV19 CASSPERGEKLFF
TRBJ2-1 NA TRBV7-6 CASSLASGGYNEQFF
TRBJ1-6 NA TRBV18 CASSPPEQGNSPLHF
TRBJ1-6 NA TRBV27 CASRPGTRDNSPLHF
TRBJ1-4 NA TRBV2 CASSRQSDATNEKLFF
TRBJ1-5 NA TRBV19 CASSYRNQPQHF
TRBJ2-3 NA TRBV14 CASSRRLAGGTDTQYF
TRBJ2-3 NA TRBV7-3 CASSLSGGAADTQYF
TRBJ1-1 NA TRBV5-1 CASSLETRSTEAFF
TRBJ1-5 NA TRBV10-3 CAISGTGGNQPQHF
TRBJ1-1 NA TRBV7-8 CASSRSRLNTEAFF
TRBJ1-1 once TRBV15 CATSSTDRVNTEAFF
TRBJ1-2 many TRBV19 CASSPREEANYGYTF
TRBJ2-7 NA TRBV10-3 CAISSNLAEYEQYF
TRBJ2-1 NA TRBV4-1 CASSQEEDEQFF
TRBJ1-2 NA TRBV7-6 CASSLEGQKPYGYTF
TRBJ1-4 NA TRBV4-1 CASSSYTGTGAEKLFF
TRBJ2-7 few TRBV13 CASSPGFTYEQYF
TRBJ2-5 few TRBV7-2 CASSLGQGGVQETQYF
TRBJ2-1 few TRBV2 CASSEVGGLSYNEQFF
TRBJ2-5 NA TRBV2 CASSGGVAGGKVETQYF
TRBJ2-5 once TRBV5-1 CASSFVRTGQEQETQYF
TRBJ2-7 NA TRBV28 CATRRYSYEQYF
TRBJ2-7 NA TRBV11-2 CASSLDSGTGSSYEQYF
TRBJ2-5 few TRBV7-2 CASSYRDWKETQYF
TRBJ2-5 NA TRBV7-9 CASSPMETQYF
TRBJ2-3 NA TRBV7-9 CASRGLAASTDTQYF
TRBJ1-1 NA TRBV6-6 CASSYGTSNTEAFF
TRBJ2-1 NA TRBV5-1 CASSSDRGGDEQFF
TRBJ1-2 NA TRBV7-2 CASSFGQTNYGYTF
TRBJ1-6 NA TRBV18 CASSRDRGDNSPLHF
TRBJ2-7 NA TRBV6-1 CASSDRGRDRLNGEQYF
TRBJ1-2 NA TRBV10-2 CASRNPGQGKDGYTF
TRBJ1-4 NA TRBV5-4 CASSLDRGHEKLFF
TRBJ2-3 NA TRBV29-1 CSVGSGSTDTQYF
TRBJ2-1 NA TRBV7-9 CASSRAGQGTFF
TRBJ1-2 NA TRBV4-1 CASSQGQGTFNYGYTF
TRBJ2-1 NA TRBV7-9 CASSESRLAGVDEQFF
TRBJ2-7 NA TRBV2 CASTQGSRDLDFYEQYF
TRBJ2-2 NA TRBV5-1 CASSSTTNTGELFF
TRBJ2-1 few TRBV27 CASSPGQSGNEQFF
TRBJ2-7 NA TRBV6-1 CASSDRLAGGPVSSYEQYF
TRBJ1-2 NA TRBV6-1 CASSESGRERGYTF
TRBJ2-3 NA TRBV2 CASSRTSGGVGWTDTQYF
TRBJ1-1 NA TRBV14 CASSQDIGPWEAFF
TRBJ1-3 NA TRBV5-1 CASAGEAGNTIYF
TRBJ1-1 NA TRBV5-1 CASSATLGGGGTNTEAFF
TRBJ1-6 NA TRBV5-1 CASSWGDNLSSYNSPLHF
TRBJ2-3 NA TRBV5-1 CASSLLAGYTDTQYF
TRBJ2-7 NA TRBV7-9 CASNKGQEYYEQYF
TRBJ2-7 few TRBV5-1 CASSPGDTSYEQYF
TRBJ2-1 NA TRBV14 CASSKNRENEQFF
TRBJ1-1 NA TRBV6-5 CASSYPGITEAFF
TRBJ2-5 NA TRBV19 CASSTPPGTQYF
TRBJ2-7 NA TRBV10-2 CASSTGTGVYEQYF
TRBJ1-5 NA TRBV6-4 CASSQEINQPQHF
TRBJ2-5 NA TRBV2 CASRGRGGTSPQETQYF